The rows below give T cell receptor beta chains drawn from one sample of a study of blood T cell repertoires in COVID-19. The table came from immunoSEQ multiplex PCR; TCRdb's copy has only in-frame clones and leaves some out. The sample has about 50,000 clones, 75% to 90% seen once. The sequencing input was peripheral blood. Receptor source: a man in his fifties or sixties with acute or convalescent COVID-19. The CDR3 runs from the conserved cysteine through the conserved F or W. Fields, in order: V gene, clone size, J gene, D gene, CDR3 protein, CDR3 DNA. D genes are given only for firm matches. Size values are once, few and many counts, or a class for expanded clones, and some rows have none.

v_call: TRBV2
clone_size: .
j_call: TRBJ2-7
d_call: .
cdr3_aa: CASSEGQGRGYEQYF
cdr3_nt: TGTGCCAGCAGTGAGGGGCAGGGAAGGGGGTACGAGCAGTACTTC

v_call: TRBV3-1/TRBV3-2
clone_size: .
j_call: TRBJ2-6
d_call: .
cdr3_aa: CASSQRGSSGANVLTF
cdr3_nt: TGTGCCAGCAGCCAAAGGGGGAGCTCTGGGGCCAACGTCCTGACTTTC

v_call: TRBV15
clone_size: .
j_call: TRBJ2-7
d_call: TRBD1
cdr3_aa: CATSRGDRGSYEQYF
cdr3_nt: TGTGCCACCAGCAGAGGGGACAGGGGCTCCTACGAGCAGTACTTC

v_call: TRBV2
clone_size: .
j_call: TRBJ1-1
d_call: .
cdr3_aa: CASPGEGISTEAFF
cdr3_nt: TGTGCCTCCCCCGGGGAGGGCATCTCCACTGAAGCTTTCTTT

v_call: TRBV28
clone_size: once
j_call: TRBJ1-2
d_call: .
cdr3_aa: CASSLQGFSYGYTF
cdr3_nt: TGTGCCAGCAGTTTGCAGGGATTCAGCTATGGCTACACCTTC

v_call: TRBV27
clone_size: .
j_call: TRBJ1-2
d_call: .
cdr3_aa: CASSFQGFYGYTF
cdr3_nt: TGTGCCAGCAGTTTTCAGGGCTTCTATGGCTACACCTTC

v_call: TRBV7-9
clone_size: .
j_call: TRBJ2-3
d_call: .
cdr3_aa: CASSLGGQGTDTQYF
cdr3_nt: TGTGCCAGCAGCTTAGGTGGGCAGGGGACAGATACGCAGTATTTT

v_call: TRBV6-5
clone_size: once
j_call: TRBJ1-1
d_call: .
cdr3_aa: CASRRTVTNTEAFF
cdr3_nt: TGTGCCAGCAGGCGCACAGTCACGAACACTGAAGCTTTCTTT

v_call: TRBV11-2
clone_size: .
j_call: TRBJ2-2
d_call: .
cdr3_aa: CASSRGAGELFF
cdr3_nt: TGTGCCAGCAGCCGCGGTGCCGGGGAGCTGTTTTTT

v_call: TRBV15
clone_size: .
j_call: TRBJ1-4
d_call: .
cdr3_aa: CATSRSRGSTNEKLFF
cdr3_nt: TGTGCCACCAGCAGGTCTAGGGGGTCAACTAATGAAAAACTGTTTTTT

v_call: TRBV27
clone_size: .
j_call: TRBJ2-7
d_call: .
cdr3_aa: CASSLYFGDEQYF
cdr3_nt: TGTGCCAGCAGTTTATACTTCGGGGACGAGCAGTACTTC

v_call: TRBV27
clone_size: .
j_call: TRBJ2-3
d_call: .
cdr3_aa: CASSFLDTQYF
cdr3_nt: TGTGCCAGCAGTTTCCTAGATACGCAGTATTTT

v_call: TRBV11-2
clone_size: .
j_call: TRBJ1-2
d_call: .
cdr3_aa: CASSSRGRGYTF
cdr3_nt: TGTGCCAGCAGCTCCCGGGGTCGTGGCTACACCTTC

v_call: TRBV27
clone_size: .
j_call: TRBJ1-5
d_call: TRBD1
cdr3_aa: CASSFSRTGGVSNQPQHF
cdr3_nt: TGTGCCAGCAGTTTCTCCCGGACAGGGGGCGTCTCTAATCAGCCCCAGCATTTT

v_call: TRBV9
clone_size: .
j_call: TRBJ2-3
d_call: TRBD2
cdr3_aa: CASSLESGTKRSGDTQYF
cdr3_nt: TGTGCCAGCAGCCTCGAAAGCGGGACTAAGCGGAGCGGAGATACGCAGTATTTT

v_call: TRBV11-2
clone_size: .
j_call: TRBJ1-2
d_call: .
cdr3_aa: CASSLTGTYGYTF
cdr3_nt: TGTGCCAGCAGCTTAACAGGGACCTATGGCTACACCTTC

v_call: TRBV3-1/TRBV3-2
clone_size: .
j_call: TRBJ1-5
d_call: TRBD1
cdr3_aa: CASSLRTGHQPQHF
cdr3_nt: TGTGCCAGCAGCCTAAGGACAGGACATCAGCCCCAGCATTTT

v_call: TRBV18
clone_size: .
j_call: TRBJ2-2
d_call: .
cdr3_aa: CASSPYEGTGELFF
cdr3_nt: TGTGCCAGCTCACCATACGAGGGCACCGGGGAGCTGTTTTTT

v_call: TRBV15
clone_size: .
j_call: TRBJ1-5
d_call: .
cdr3_aa: CATSRDSNTGSGNQPQHF
cdr3_nt: TGTGCCACCAGCAGAGATTCGAACACAGGGTCTGGCAATCAGCCCCAGCATTTT

v_call: TRBV18
clone_size: once
j_call: TRBJ2-2
d_call: TRBD2
cdr3_aa: CASSLAGANTGELFF
cdr3_nt: TGTGCCAGCTCACTAGCGGGAGCGAACACCGGGGAGCTGTTTTTT

v_call: TRBV18
clone_size: .
j_call: TRBJ1-1
d_call: TRBD1
cdr3_aa: CASSTRQGGAEAFF
cdr3_nt: TGTGCCAGCTCAACCCGACAGGGAGGCGCTGAAGCTTTCTTT

v_call: TRBV30
clone_size: once
j_call: TRBJ1-1
d_call: .
cdr3_aa: CAWSVTGTEAFF
cdr3_nt: TGTGCCTGGAGTGTAACGGGGACTGAAGCTTTCTTT

v_call: TRBV7-8
clone_size: .
j_call: TRBJ1-3
d_call: .
cdr3_aa: CASSLVGGVSGNTIYF
cdr3_nt: TGTGCCAGCAGCTTAGTCGGGGGGGTCTCTGGAAACACCATATATTTT

v_call: TRBV6-4
clone_size: .
j_call: TRBJ1-2
d_call: .
cdr3_aa: CASSDSVLVYGYTF
cdr3_nt: TGTGCCAGCAGTGACTCGGTACTGGTGTATGGCTACACCTTC

v_call: TRBV18
clone_size: .
j_call: TRBJ2-7
d_call: TRBD1
cdr3_aa: CASSPGQGEGEQYF
cdr3_nt: TGTGCCAGCTCACCGGGACAGGGGGAGGGGGAGCAGTACTTC

v_call: TRBV25-1
clone_size: .
j_call: TRBJ2-7
d_call: .
cdr3_aa: CASSAAGSAYEQYF
cdr3_nt: TGTGCCAGCAGCGCAGCGGGTTCCGCCTACGAGCAGTACTTC